Presented here are 27 T cell receptor beta chains from one specimen sequenced in a study of blood T cell repertoires in COVID-19. Here immunoSEQ multiplex PCR was the method, and the copy in TCRdb shows in-frame clones only, minus some. The sample holds about 240,000 clones, about 86% seen once. The material sequenced was peripheral blood. These receptors were collected from a woman older than 75 with acute or convalescent COVID-19.

This clone was picked up a small number of times. The V call is TRBV2, the J call TRBJ2-5; 8 nucleotides align to TRBD1. V was pared by 1 base and J by 5 bases, with 12 bases of the junction left unmatched. Germline assignment: CDR1 SNHLY and CDR2 FYNNEI. CDR3 length equals 17 residues. This chain's CDR3 is CASSEVYETGVGETQYF. The CDR3 DNA reads TGTGCCAGCAGTGAAGTTTATGAGACAGGGGTGGGGGAGACCCAGTACTTC.

V and J are TRBV28 and TRBJ1-6, with no clear D. This CDR3 is built from 12 residues. Germline V gene lookup returns CDR1 MDHEN and CDR2 SYDVKM. Trimming pared 7 bases from V and 9 bases from J, leaving 10 bases between. CDR3 protein: CASTPGGSPLHF. The CDR3 coding sequence is TGTGCCAGCACCCCCGGAGGTTCACCCCTCCACTTT. Full variable domain (missing parts from reference TRBV28 and TRBJ1-6): DVKVTQSSRYLVKRTGEKVFLECVQDMDHENMFWYRQDPGLGLRLIYFSYDVKMKEKGDIPEGYSVSREKKERFSLILESASTNQTSMYLCASTPGGSPLHFGNGTRLTVT.

J is TRBJ1-2 and V is TRBV5-1; 9 bases match TRBD1. CDR1 is SGHRS and CDR2 is YFSETQ in the germline V gene. V lost 2 bases to trimming and J lost 0 bases; unmatched junction nucleotides: 8. CDR3 length: 17 residues. CDR3: CASSFTGTGNANYGYTF. The CDR3, as DNA: TGCGCCAGCAGCTTTACCGGGACAGGGAATGCTAACTATGGCTACACCTTC.

The genes are TRBV12-3 or TRBV12-4 and TRBJ1-2; TRBD1 aligns across 8 bases. The trim removed 6 bases at V and 3 bases at J, leaving 3 bases unmatched. The length of the CDR3 is 13 residues. The DNA of the CDR3 is TGTGCCAGCAGGGACAGGGCCGACTATGGCTACACCTTC. Residues: CASRDRADYGYTF.

Here the CDR3 DNA reads TGTGCCAGCAGGGAGGACAGGGGGCAAGTTGGTGAGCAGTTCTTC. Protein: CASREDRGQVGEQFF. J is TRBJ2-1 and V is TRBV6-5; 11 bases line up with TRBD1. This CDR3 comprises 15 residues. CDR1 is MNHEY, CDR2 SVGAGI, per germline. The V segment lost 6 bases and the J segment 9 bases; nucleotides outside the gene matches: 10.

The chain combines TRBV9 with TRBJ2-7; a possible D gene is TRBD2 (5 bases). The germline V gene has CDR1 SGDLS and CDR2 YYNGEE. The length of the CDR3 is 14 residues. The V end lost 3 bases, the J end lost 1 base, and 11 bases lay between the germline ends. The CDR3 spells CASSARDPSYEQYF. The CDR3, as DNA: TGTGCCAGCAGCGCCCGGGATCCGTCCTACGAGCAGTACTTC.

This clone was counted once. The chain has TRBV9 and TRBJ2-2; maybe TRBD2 (5 bases). CDR1 is SGDLS and CDR2 is YYNGEE in the germline V gene. The V gene lost 0 bases and the J gene lost 3 bases, with 18 bases spanning the gap. The CDR3 runs to 18 residues. In DNA form, the CDR3 reads TGTGCCAGCAGCGTAGATGCGGAGGTGGTTTTGGACACCGGGGAGCTGTTTTTT. Its protein is CASSVDAEVVLDTGELFF.

This clone appeared once. CDR3: CASSLMGQGGETQYF. The DNA for the CDR3 is TGTGCCAGCAGCTTAATGGGACAGGGGGGGGAGACCCAGTACTTC. This sequence joins TRBV7-9 and TRBJ2-5; 11 bases line up with TRBD1. Trimming cost V 2 bases and J 5 bases; bases outside gene matches: 4. The CDR3 length is 15 residues. Germline CDR1 SEHNR, CDR2 FQNEAQ (reference sequence).

Only one count was recorded for this clone. The V and J genes are TRBV7-2 and TRBJ2-5, with D possibly TRBD2 on 5 matching bases. Trimming pared 0 bases from V and 5 bases from J, leaving 10 bases between. Looked up from germline, CDR1 is SGHTA and CDR2 is FQGNSA. The CDR3 has 14 amino acids. CDR3 bases: TGTGCCAGCAGCTTAGCGGGAGCTTTGGAGACCCAGTACTTC. Its translation is CASSLAGALETQYF. Drawing the rest from reference TRBV7-2 and TRBJ2-5, the complete variable domain is GAGVSQSPSNKVTEKGKDVELRCDPISGHTALYWYRQSLGQGLEFLIYFQGNSAPDKSGLPSDRFSAERTGGSVSTLTIQRTQQEDSAVYLCASSLAGALETQYFGPGTRLLVL.

The J gene is TRBJ2-3, the V gene TRBV15, with D maybe TRBD2 (7 bases). The V gene's germline CDR1 is LNHNV and CDR2 YYDKDF (reference sequence). Trimming left V 6 bases short and J 3 bases short, with 19 bases between. The CDR3 is 16 amino acids. This CDR3 is CATRGRERGWTDTQYF. The CDR3 DNA reads TGTGCCACCAGGGGGCGGGAGAGGGGGTGGACAGATACGCAGTATTTT.

The V and J genes are TRBV5-6 and TRBJ1-3; 7 nucleotides agree with TRBD1. The CDR3 length is 16 residues. CDR1 is SGHDT, CDR2 YYEEEE, per germline. V shed 4 bases, J shed 0 bases, and the junction held 7 bases outside the gene matches. The CDR3 region has the DNA TGTGCCAGCAGCCCCGGGACAGTCGACTCTGGAAACACCATATATTTT. Its protein is CASSPGTVDSGNTIYF.

The rearrangement links TRBV4-1 to TRBJ1-4; 12 bases line up with TRBD1. The CDR3 has 15 amino acids. Germline CDR1 is MGHRA and CDR2 is YSYEKL. Germline trimming cut 1 base from V and 7 bases from J; bases unmatched to any gene: 1. The CDR3 region is CASSQAGQGAEKLFF. CDR3 nucleotides: TGCGCCAGCAGCCAAGCGGGACAGGGGGCTGAAAAACTGTTTTTT.

V gene TRBV5-6 combines with J gene TRBJ1-2, with 11 bases that match TRBD1. Looked up from germline, CDR1 is SGHDT and CDR2 is YYEEEE. The CDR3 runs to 15 residues. V was clipped by 4 bases and J by 2 bases; unmatched bases: 4. The CDR3 bases are TGTGCCAGCAGCATCCGGGACAGGGGGAACTATGGCTACACCTTC. Amino acids: CASSIRDRGNYGYTF.

The gene calls are TRBV3-1 (or the pseudogene TRBV3-2) and TRBJ2-4; 7 bases line up with TRBD1. The V gene end was trimmed by 0 bases and the J gene end by 4 bases; junction bases not matched to a gene: 3. CDR3 length: 15 residues. Germline V gene lookup returns CDR1 LGHDT and CDR2 YNNKEL (reference sequence). CDR3 loop: CASSQEGTEKNIQYF. The CDR3 coding sequence is TGTGCCAGCAGCCAAGAGGGGACAGAAAAAAACATTCAGTACTTC.

V is TRBV28 and J is TRBJ2-2; D is perhaps TRBD2 (6 bases). The CDR3 is made up of 15 amino acids. In germline, CDR1 is MDHEN, CDR2 SYDVKM. Deletions cut 4 bases from V and 5 bases from J, with 14 bases between. The CDR3 DNA follows: TGTGCCAGCAGTTCCCCGGCAGGGAGGACCGGGGAGCTGTTTTTT. This codes for CASSSPAGRTGELFF.

This chain links TRBV15 with TRBJ1-5, with D uncertain. Germline CDR1 reads LNHNV; CDR2 reads YYDKDF (reference sequence). The V end lost 0 bases, the J end lost 0 bases, and 9 bases lay between the germline ends. The CDR3 sequence is 16 residues long. CDR3 DNA: TGTGCCACCAGCAGAGATGAGCTCTTTAGCAATCAGCCCCAGCATTTT. Protein sequence: CATSRDELFSNQPQHF. The variable domain in full, with the rest retrieved from reference TRBV15 and TRBJ1-5, is DAMVIQNPRYQVTQFGKPVTLSCSQTLNHNVMYWYQQKSSQAPKLLFHYYDKDFNNEADTPDNFQSRRPNTSFCFLDIRSPGLGDTAMYLCATSRDELFSNQPQHFGDGTRLSIL.

The chain has TRBV5-6 and TRBJ1-6; TRBD1 might be the D (6 bases). The CDR3 has 15 residues. From germline, CDR1 is SGHDT and CDR2 YYEEEE. V was trimmed by 4 bases and J by 8 bases, leaving 16 bases between them. The CDR3 DNA reads as TGTGCCAGCAGCCCTGAGGGGGTGGGGTATTCACCCCTCCACTTT. This encodes CASSPEGVGYSPLHF. The variable domain in full, with the rest retrieved from reference TRBV5-6 and TRBJ1-6, is DAGVTQSPTHLIKTRGQQVTLRCSPKSGHDTVSWYQQALGQGPQFIFQYYEEEERQRGNFPDRFSGHQFPNYSSELNVNALLLGDSALYLCASSPEGVGYSPLHFGNGTRLTVT.

This chain uses TRBV5-8 with TRBJ2-7; D ambiguous. Trimming took 0 bases from V and 2 from J, leaving 9 bases between them. CDR1 SGHTS and CDR2 YDEGEE come from the germline V gene. This CDR3 has 14 residues. The CDR3 region is CASSLEGQAYEQYF. The CDR3 DNA is TGTGCCAGCAGCTTGGAAGGTCAGGCCTACGAGCAGTACTTC. The variable domain in full, with the rest retrieved from reference TRBV5-8 and TRBJ2-7, is EAGVTQSPTHLIKTRGQQATLRCSPISGHTSVYWYQQALGLGLQFLLWYDEGEERNRGNFPPRFSGRQFPNYSSELNVNALELEDSALYLCASSLEGQAYEQYFGPGTRLTVT.

CDR3 bases: TGTGCCAGCTCACCAAAGGGGGCTGGAGATACGCAGTATTTT. It translates to CASSPKGAGDTQYF. This chain connects TRBV18 to TRBJ2-3; TRBD1 matches at 7 bases. CDR3 length equals 14 residues. V lost 2 bases and J lost 5; bases outside the gene matches: 4. CDR1 and CDR2 from the germline V gene are KGHSH and LQKENI.

In DNA, the CDR3 is TGTGCCAGCAGATCGACAGGGGGCGGAACTGAAGCTTTCTTT. It is translated as CASRSTGGGTEAFF. The gene calls are TRBV2 and TRBJ1-1, with 10 bases identical to TRBD1. Germline CDR1 is SNHLY and CDR2 is FYNNEI. V gave up 6 bases and J gave up 5 bases; unmatched junction bases: 6. The CDR3 loop spans 14 amino acids.

This clone has a single count. The chain combines TRBV27 with TRBJ1-2, with a possible D match to TRBD1 (5 bases). The germline CDR1 and CDR2 sequences are MNHEY and SMNVEV (reference sequence). Trimming removed 7 bases at V and 4 bases at J, with 16 bases between. The CDR3 has 14 amino acids. The CDR3 reads CASKLGQGGYGYTF. The CDR3 DNA reads TGTGCCAGCAAACTGGGGCAGGGAGGCTATGGCTACACCTTC.

The chain links TRBV5-1 to TRBJ1-3; D is uncertain. Germline CDR1 reads SGHRS; CDR2 reads YFSETQ. The CDR3 is 16 residues long. The germline V and J ends were trimmed by 1 base and 2 bases, with 13 bases remaining between them. This CDR3 reads CASSLRGGPPGNTIYF. The CDR3 nucleotides are TGCGCCAGCAGCTTGCGGGGTGGACCGCCTGGAAACACCATATATTTT. Variable domain in full (rest from reference TRBV5-1 and TRBJ1-3): KAGVTQTPRYLIKTRGQQVTLSCSPISGHRSVSWYQQTPGQGLQFLFEYFSETQRNKGNFPGRFSGRQFSNSRSEMNVSTLELGDSALYLCASSLRGGPPGNTIYFGEGSWLTVV.

CDR3 in DNA: TGTGCCAGCAGTTTGGTATCCCGGGGGGGTGTAGGGAACACTGAAGCTTTCTTT. Translating gives CASSLVSRGGVGNTEAFF. The chain combines TRBV28 with TRBJ1-1; D is perhaps TRBD1 (5 bases). This CDR3 comprises 18 residues. Germline V gene sequence: CDR1 MDHEN, CDR2 SYDVKM. V dropped 3 bases and J dropped 1 base, with 21 bases sitting between them. The variable domain in full, completed from reference TRBV28 and TRBJ1-1, reads DVKVTQSSRYLVKRTGEKVFLECVQDMDHENMFWYRQDPGLGLRLIYFSYDVKMKEKGDIPEGYSVSREKKERFSLILESASTNQTSMYLCASSLVSRGGVGNTEAFFGQGTRLTVV.

This clone is a singleton in its sample. The chain joins TRBV28 to TRBJ1-6; D might be TRBD1 (6 bases). The CDR3 length is 16 residues. The V end was cut by 3 bases, the J end by 0 bases, with 9 bases between. The germline gives CDR1 MDHEN, CDR2 SYDVKM. Here the CDR3 reads CASSLGGASYNSPLHF. CDR3 nucleotide sequence: TGTGCCAGCAGTTTGGGGGGGGCCTCCTATAATTCACCCCTCCACTTT.

This chain's CDR3 is CASSIFANSPLHF. The DNA for the CDR3 is TGTGCCAGTAGTATCTTTGCGAATTCACCCCTCCACTTT. The V gene is TRBV19, the J gene TRBJ1-6; D unresolved. There are 13 residues in the CDR3. The germline V and J ends were trimmed by 3 bases and 7 bases, with 7 bases remaining between them. In germline, CDR1 is LNHDA, CDR2 SQIVND (reference sequence). Based on the CDR3 plus reference TRBV19 and TRBJ1-6, the full variable domain is DGGITQSPKYLFRKEGQNVTLSCEQNLNHDAMYWYRQDPGQGLRLIYYSQIVNDFQKGDIAEGYSVSREKKESFPLTVTSAQKNPTAFYLCASSIFANSPLHFGNGTRLTVT.

The chain couples TRBV4-1 to TRBJ2-2, with 7 bases identical to TRBD2. Looked up from germline, CDR1 is MGHRA and CDR2 is YSYEKL. J gave up 1 base and V 2 bases, and 7 bases lay outside the gene matches. The CDR3 is 17 amino acids. This chain's CDR3 is CASSQLPGGGNTGELFF. Written as DNA, the CDR3 is TGCGCCAGCAGCCAATTGCCGGGGGGAGGGAACACCGGGGAGCTGTTTTTT.

The genes are TRBV6-1 and TRBJ1-2; no firm D call. V was clipped by 0 bases and J by 8 bases, with 13 bases between them. This CDR3 comprises 14 residues. CDR1 is MNHNS, CDR2 SASEGT, per germline. CDR3 nucleotide sequence: TGTGCCAGCAGTGAAGCGCGGGCTGCCAGCGGCTACACCTTC. Translating it yields CASSEARAASGYTF.